This section outlines one TCR beta chain sequence together with its context. This sample was included in a study of blood T cell repertoires in COVID-19. About the study: COVID-19 samples collected from the United States, Italy and Spain covered acute and convalescent phases. T cells, B-cell-depleted T cells, or PBMCs provided the cDNA or gDNA that served as material.

The CDR3 contains 12 residues. Trimming removed 5 bases at V and 8 bases at J, with 12 bases between. The germline V gene encodes CDR1 SNHLY and CDR2 FYNNEI. In the source study's methods: Estimation of nucleated cell counts was performed using reference gene primer amplification. The data were produced by immunoSEQ multiplex PCR, yet TCRdb's version contains in-frame clones alone and is incomplete. V, J and clone size are taken as reported in that table, and D and trimming were inferred from the DNA itself. This sample has tens of thousands of clones; about nine tenths occur once, and the top ten carry under 8%.

This chain joins TRBV2 and TRBJ1-2, with a weak D call TRBD1 (6 bases). This TCR derives from a human donor in a cohort sampled during active COVID-19. Sequencing input: peripheral blood. The CDR3 spells CASSRAGAGYTF. CDR3 sequence (DNA): TGTGCCAGCAGTAGGGCAGGGGCCGGCTACACCTTC.